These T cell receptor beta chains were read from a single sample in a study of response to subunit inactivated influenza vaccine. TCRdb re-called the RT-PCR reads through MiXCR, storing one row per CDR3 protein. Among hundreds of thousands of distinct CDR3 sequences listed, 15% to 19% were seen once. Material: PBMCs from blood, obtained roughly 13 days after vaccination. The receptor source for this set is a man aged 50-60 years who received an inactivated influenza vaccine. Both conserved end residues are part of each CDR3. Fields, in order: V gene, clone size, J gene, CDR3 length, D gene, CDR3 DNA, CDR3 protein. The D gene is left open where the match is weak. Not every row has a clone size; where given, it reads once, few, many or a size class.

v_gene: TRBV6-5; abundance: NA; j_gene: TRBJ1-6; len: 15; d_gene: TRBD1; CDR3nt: TGTGCCAGCAGTTATCGGGGACAGCTTGATTCACCCCTCCACTTT; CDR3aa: CASSYRGQLDSPLHF
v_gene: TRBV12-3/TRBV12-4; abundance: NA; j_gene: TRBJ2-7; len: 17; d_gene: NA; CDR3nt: TGTGCCAGCGCTGGGTCCCGGGGGGCTACGAAGGTGGGGGAGCAGTACTTC; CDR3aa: CASAGSRGATKVGEQYF
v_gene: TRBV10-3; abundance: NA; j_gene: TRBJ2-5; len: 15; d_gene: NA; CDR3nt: TGTGCCATCAGTGAGTCGAAGGCAAACCAAGAGACCCAGTACTTC; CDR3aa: CAISESKANQETQYF
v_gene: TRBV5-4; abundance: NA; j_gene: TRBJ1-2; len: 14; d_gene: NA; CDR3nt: TGTGCCAGCAGCTTGGTTGCAGGATTGGGTGGCTACACCTTC; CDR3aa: CASSLVAGLGGYTF
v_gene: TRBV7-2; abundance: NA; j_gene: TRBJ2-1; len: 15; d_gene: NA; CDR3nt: TGTGCCAGCAGCTCCGGGGCTAGGGGTCATGTGGAGCAGTTCTTC; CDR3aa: CASSSGARGHVEQFF
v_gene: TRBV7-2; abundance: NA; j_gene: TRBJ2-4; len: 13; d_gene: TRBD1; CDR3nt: TGTGCCAGCAGCTTGGGTGGGGACAGGGTAAAGTACTTC; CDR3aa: CASSLGGDRVKYF
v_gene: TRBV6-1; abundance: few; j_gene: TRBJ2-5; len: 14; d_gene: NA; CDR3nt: TGTGCCAGCAGGACCCCGGGACACTGGGAGACCCAGTACTTC; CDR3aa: CASRTPGHWETQYF
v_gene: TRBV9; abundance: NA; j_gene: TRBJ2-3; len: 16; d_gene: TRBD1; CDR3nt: TGTGCCAGCAGCTCGAGACCGGGACAGATGACAGATACGCAGTATTTT; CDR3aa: CASSSRPGQMTDTQYF
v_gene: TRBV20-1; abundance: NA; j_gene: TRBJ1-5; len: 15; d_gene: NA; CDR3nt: TGCAGTGCTAGAGATTTTTCGAGGGGTGGTCAGCCCCAGCATTTT; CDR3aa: CSARDFSRGGQPQHF
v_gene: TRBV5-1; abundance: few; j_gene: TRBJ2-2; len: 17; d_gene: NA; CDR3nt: TGCGCCAGCAGCTTGGTGGTCAGACTCCCGAACACCGGGGAGCTGTTTTTT; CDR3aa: CASSLVVRLPNTGELFF
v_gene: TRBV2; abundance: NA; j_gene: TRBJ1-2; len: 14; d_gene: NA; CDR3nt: TGTGCCAGCAGCGCACAGGGTTCTGACTATGGCTACACCTTC; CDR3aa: CASSAQGSDYGYTF
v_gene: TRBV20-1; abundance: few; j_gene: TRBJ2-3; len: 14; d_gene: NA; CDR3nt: TGCAGTGCTAGTGGGGGGAGGAGCACAGATACGCAGTATTTT; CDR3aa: CSASGGRSTDTQYF
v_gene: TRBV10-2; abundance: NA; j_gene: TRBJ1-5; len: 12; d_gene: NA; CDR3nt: TGCGCCAGCAAATCGGGAGATCAGCCCCAGCATTTT; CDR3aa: CASKSGDQPQHF
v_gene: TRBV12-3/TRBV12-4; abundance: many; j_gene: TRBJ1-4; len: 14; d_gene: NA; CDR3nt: TGTGCCAGCAGTTCGTGGGGGAGGGAAGAAAAACTGTTTTTT; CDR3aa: CASSSWGREEKLFF
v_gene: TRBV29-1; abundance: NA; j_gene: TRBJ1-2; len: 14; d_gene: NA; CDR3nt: TGCAGCGCCCTATCGGCAAGCTCCGATTATGGCTACACCTTC; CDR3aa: CSALSASSDYGYTF
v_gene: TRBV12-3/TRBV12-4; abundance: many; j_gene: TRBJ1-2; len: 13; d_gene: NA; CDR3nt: TGTGCCAGCAGCTTAACAGATAACTATGGCTACACCTTC; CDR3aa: CASSLTDNYGYTF
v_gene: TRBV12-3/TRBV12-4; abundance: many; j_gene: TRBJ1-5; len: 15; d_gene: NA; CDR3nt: TGTGCCAGCAGTTTAGTAGGGACCAAAAATCAGCCCCAGCATTTT; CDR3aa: CASSLVGTKNQPQHF
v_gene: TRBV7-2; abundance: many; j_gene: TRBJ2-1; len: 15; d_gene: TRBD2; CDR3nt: TGTGCCAGCAGCAGTAGCGGGAGAGGCCCGATTGAGCAGTTCTTC; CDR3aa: CASSSSGRGPIEQFF
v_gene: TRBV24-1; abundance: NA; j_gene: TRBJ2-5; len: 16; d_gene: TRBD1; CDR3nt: TGTGCCACCAGTGAGGGGGGGACAGGGACGGGGGAGACCCAGCACTTC; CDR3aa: CATSEGGTGTGETQHF
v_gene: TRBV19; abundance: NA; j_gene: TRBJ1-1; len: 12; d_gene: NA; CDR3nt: TGTGCCAGTAGTATTGGACGGGTTGAAGCTTTCTTT; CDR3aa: CASSIGRVEAFF
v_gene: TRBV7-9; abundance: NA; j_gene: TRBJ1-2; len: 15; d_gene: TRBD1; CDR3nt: TGTGCCAGCAGCTTAGAGGGGGCTTTTTACTATGGCTACACCTTC; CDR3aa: CASSLEGAFYYGYTF
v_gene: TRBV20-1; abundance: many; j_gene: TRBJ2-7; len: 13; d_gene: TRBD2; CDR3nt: TGCAGTGCTAGCCTAGCGGGAAGCTACGAGCAGTACTTC; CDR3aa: CSASLAGSYEQYF
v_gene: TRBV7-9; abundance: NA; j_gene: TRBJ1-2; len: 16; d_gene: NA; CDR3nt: TGTGCCAGCAGCCCCCCGACCCATGGGTCCCCATATGGCTACACCTTC; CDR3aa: CASSPPTHGSPYGYTF
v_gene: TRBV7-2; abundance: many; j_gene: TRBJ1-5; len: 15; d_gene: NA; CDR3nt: TGTGCCAGCAGCTTATCGGGGACTAGCAATCAGCCCCAGCATTTT; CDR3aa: CASSLSGTSNQPQHF
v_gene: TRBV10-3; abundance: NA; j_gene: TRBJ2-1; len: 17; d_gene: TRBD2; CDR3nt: TGTGCCATCAGTGACAAGGGCGGACTAGCGGGGGGGAATGAGCAGTTCTTC; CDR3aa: CAISDKGGLAGGNEQFF
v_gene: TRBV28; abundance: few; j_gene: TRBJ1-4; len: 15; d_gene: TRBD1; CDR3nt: TGTGCCAGCAGTTTATTACAGGGGGCGAGTGAAAAACTGTTTTTT; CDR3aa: CASSLLQGASEKLFF
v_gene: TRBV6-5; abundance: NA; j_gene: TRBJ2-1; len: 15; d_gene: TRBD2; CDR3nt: TGTGCCAGCAGTTACTCGGCGGGAGCACACAATGAGCAGTTCTTC; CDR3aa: CASSYSAGAHNEQFF
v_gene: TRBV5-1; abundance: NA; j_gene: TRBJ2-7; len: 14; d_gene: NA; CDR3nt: TGCGCCAGCAGCACCGGCTTTGCCCCTAACGAGCAGTACTTC; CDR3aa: CASSTGFAPNEQYF
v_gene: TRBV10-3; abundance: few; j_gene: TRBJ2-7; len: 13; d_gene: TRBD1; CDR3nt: TGTGCCATCAGTGAGAGGGGGACAGGCGAGCAGTACTTC; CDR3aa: CAISERGTGEQYF
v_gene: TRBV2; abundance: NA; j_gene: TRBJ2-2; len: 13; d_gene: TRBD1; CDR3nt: TGTGCCAGCATTGGGACAGGGGGCGGGGAGCTGTTTTTT; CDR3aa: CASIGTGGGELFF
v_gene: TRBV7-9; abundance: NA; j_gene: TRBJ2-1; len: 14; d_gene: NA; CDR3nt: TGTGCCAGCAGCCTCGCTTCCACCTACAATGAGCAGTTCTTC; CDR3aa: CASSLASTYNEQFF
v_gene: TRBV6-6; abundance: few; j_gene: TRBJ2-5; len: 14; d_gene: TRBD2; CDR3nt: TGTGCCAGCAGTTACTCTGGGGGGGTGGAGACCCAGTACTTC; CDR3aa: CASSYSGGVETQYF